The sequence of this T cell receptor (beta chain) was determined in a study of cytomegalovirus exposure and HLA in healthy donors. The CDR3 consists of 14 residues. V trimming: 8 bases; J trimming: 4 bases; junction bases outside the gene matches: 7. Germline CDR1 and CDR2: ENHRY and SYGVKD. Each donor was healthy, and each was a bone marrow donor. Whereas donors were nominally healthy upon sampling, unrecorded immune exposures were probable. Both 60 Vbeta primers and 13 Jbeta primers went into the PCR. The data were produced by immunoSEQ multiplex PCR, yet TCRdb's version contains in-frame clones alone and is incomplete. This sample has approximately 82,000 clones, with about 78% found just once.

The gene calls are TRBV10-3 and TRBJ2-2; 7 positions match TRBD1. The sample taken for sequencing was PBMCs. The TCR was taken from a man between 35 and 55 years old in good health and CMV-seronegative. The CDR3 region is CAIGTAQGTGELFF. The CDR3 DNA sequence: TGTGCCATCGGGACAGCCCAGGGCACCGGGGAGCTGTTTTTT.